This T cell receptor beta chain was documented in a study of shared T cell receptors in the human thymus (dated by TCRdb to about 2021). The study in broad terms: The study examined how the human thymus generates shared, self-reactive T-cell receptor alpha chains.

The CDR3 contains 17 residues, cysteine and phenylalanine counted. The entry retains the CDR3 DNA only, 51 bases that are in frame from base 1. The junction shows trimming of 2 bases on V and 8 bases on J, and the gene matches do not reach 10 bases of it. The germline V gene (reference sequence) specifies SEHNR as CDR1 and FQNEAQ as CDR2. Concerning this clone itself: Its target antigen remains unknown. Base qualities are missing; no much larger clone stands one base away.

Libraries came from the immunoSEQ multiplex PCR assay. TCRdb's version of the immuneACCESS table is confined to in-frame rearrangements and falls short of the full clone set. An unresolved V gene accounts for under half of the shortfall where checked; the remainder is of unknown origin. This sample holds hundreds of thousands of clones; about 87% were observed only once. Together, the top ten hold 0.0094% of the sample. These data are also associated with another study on human thymus T cells. From the second report: Donors were immunologically healthy infants undergoing open corrective cardiac surgery for congenital heart defects in Finland. The thymus tissue came from surgical resects taken out during corrective cardiac surgery. Usage of V and J gene segments appeared to be biased in both the thymic and the peripheral blood repertoires. According to the related research, thymic TCR repertoires were highly overlapping among unrelated individuals. The study characterized TCR alpha and beta repertoires from about 8 infant thymus samples and four related peripheral blood samples. The infant donors were about 6 to 250 days old, and the cohort included five to seven males and a couple of females. Thymocytes were freed from the tissue by mechanical means and kept at -70 degrees C as pellets of roughly 9-34 million cells. A QIAsymphony instrument was used to extract genomic DNA from frozen cell pellets. TCRB and TCRAD loci were amplified from a standardized quantity of quality-controlled genomic DNA using the immunoSEQ multiplex PCR assay. Amplicons spanned the V(D)J region at a length sufficient to cover the CDR3 and identify V and J genes. The commercial immunoSEQ service was used to sequence amplicons on an Illumina platform. Primer bias and sequencing errors were corrected using previously described methods, and TCRAD and TCRB definitions followed the IMGT database. immunoSEQ Analyzer 3.0 and VDJTools were used for repertoire analysis, which covered basic statistics, V/J segment usage, diversity estimates, rarefaction and pairwise overlap. Diversity was estimated using the Chao1, ChaoE, Efron-Thisted, Shannon and inverse Simpson indices, and was also estimated on datasets down-sampled to the size of the smallest sample. Repertoire overlap was determined by strict matching of CDR3 nucleotide sequence, V gene and J gene, and Jaccard-based multidimensional scaling clustering was applied. On average, thymus samples gave 800,000 or so unique TCRB clonotypes, whereas blood samples gave about 84,000.

The V and J genes are TRBV7-9 and TRBJ2-1; 12 middle bases align to TRBD1. This sequence originates from a boy less than two years old with a congenital heart defect. Donor details come from another sample of the same person, matched by shared clones. The specimen sequenced was thymocytes. The CDR3: CASSLRGGDRGPDEQFF. Read as DNA, the sequence is TGTGCCAGCAGCTTACGGGGCGGGGACAGGGGGCCCGATGAGCAGTTCTTC. Full variable domain (CDR3 extended with the reference TRBV7-9 and TRBJ2-1 proteins): DTGVSQNPRHKITKRGQNVTFRCDPISEHNRLYWYRQTLGQGPEFLTYFQNEAQLEKSRLLSDRFSAERPKGSFSTLEIQRTEQGDSAMYLCASSLRGGDRGPDEQFFGPGTRLTVL.